A selection of T cell receptor beta chains follows, all from one sample in a study of blood T cell repertoires in COVID-19. Measured with immunoSEQ multiplex PCR; TCRdb has only the in-frame clones, and not every one. In the table there are roughly 300,000 clones, more than 75% of which are singletons. The sequenced material came from peripheral blood. The receptors were sampled from a woman aged 45-59 years with acute or convalescent COVID-19. The CDR3 runs from the conserved cysteine through the conserved F or W. Each record gives: D gene, clone size, V gene, J gene, CDR3 DNA, CDR3 protein. The D gene is left open where the match is weak. The size of a clone is reported for some rows only, either as once, few or many, or as a class for expanded clones.

d_gene: -; abundance: -; v_gene: TRBV3-1/TRBV3-2; j_gene: TRBJ2-3; CDR3nt: TGTGCCAGCAGCCAAGTTCTCGCGATCGGGACAGATACGCAGTATTTT; CDR3aa: CASSQVLAIGTDTQYF
d_gene: TRBD2; abundance: -; v_gene: TRBV9; j_gene: TRBJ2-3; CDR3nt: TGTGCCAGCAGCGATGGGTGGACTAGCGGGAGCACAGATACGCAGTATTTT; CDR3aa: CASSDGWTSGSTDTQYF
d_gene: -; abundance: -; v_gene: TRBV6-5; j_gene: TRBJ1-3; CDR3nt: TGTGCCAGCAGAAAAGCGGGGCAGCATGGAAACACCATATATTTT; CDR3aa: CASRKAGQHGNTIYF
d_gene: TRBD1; abundance: -; v_gene: TRBV30; j_gene: TRBJ1-2; CDR3nt: TGTGCCTGGAGGGGGGTTGGGACAGGGAGGTATGGCTACACCTTC; CDR3aa: CAWRGVGTGRYGYTF
d_gene: -; abundance: -; v_gene: TRBV28; j_gene: TRBJ1-2; CDR3nt: TGTGCCAGCAGTCCTCATGACTTCAGGGCACTGCACTATGGCTACACCTTC; CDR3aa: CASSPHDFRALHYGYTF
d_gene: -; abundance: few; v_gene: TRBV4-1; j_gene: TRBJ2-1; CDR3nt: TGCGCCAGCAGCCGTCCCCGAGGAGGCGCTATCTCCTACAATGAGCAGTTCTTC; CDR3aa: CASSRPRGGAISYNEQFF
d_gene: -; abundance: -; v_gene: TRBV19; j_gene: TRBJ1-1; CDR3nt: TGTGCCAGTAGACTGGGGCCAGGGATGACTGAAGCTTTCTTT; CDR3aa: CASRLGPGMTEAFF
d_gene: TRBD2; abundance: -; v_gene: TRBV29-1; j_gene: TRBJ2-5; CDR3nt: TGCAGCGTCATCCTAGCGGGACGACAAGAGACCCAGTACTTC; CDR3aa: CSVILAGRQETQYF
d_gene: -; abundance: -; v_gene: TRBV19; j_gene: TRBJ2-3; CDR3nt: TGTGCCAGTATTGGGGACTGGAGCACAGATACGCAGTATTTT; CDR3aa: CASIGDWSTDTQYF
d_gene: -; abundance: -; v_gene: TRBV6-1; j_gene: TRBJ1-1; CDR3nt: TGTGCCAGCAGTGAACGGTTAGGAGCTGAAGCTTTCTTT; CDR3aa: CASSERLGAEAFF
d_gene: TRBD1; abundance: -; v_gene: TRBV18; j_gene: TRBJ1-4; CDR3nt: TGTGCCAGCTCACCACTACCCAGGACAGGGCCTAATGAAAAACTGTTTTTT; CDR3aa: CASSPLPRTGPNEKLFF
d_gene: TRBD1; abundance: -; v_gene: TRBV7-9; j_gene: TRBJ2-7; CDR3nt: TGTGCCAGCAGCACCGGGACAGGGGGCAGGTACGAGCAGTACTTC; CDR3aa: CASSTGTGGRYEQYF
d_gene: TRBD1; abundance: -; v_gene: TRBV18; j_gene: TRBJ2-5; CDR3nt: TGTGCCAGCTCACCAACTGAAGGACAGGGAATAGAGACCCAGTACTTC; CDR3aa: CASSPTEGQGIETQYF
d_gene: TRBD2; abundance: few; v_gene: TRBV29-1; j_gene: TRBJ2-1; CDR3nt: TGCAGCGCCGGGGGGGGTAGCGGACAAAATGAGCAGTTCTTC; CDR3aa: CSAGGGSGQNEQFF
d_gene: -; abundance: -; v_gene: TRBV14; j_gene: TRBJ2-1; CDR3nt: TGTGCCAGCAGCCAAGATATTGCTAGTGGGCAGTTCTTC; CDR3aa: CASSQDIASGQFF
d_gene: -; abundance: -; v_gene: TRBV28; j_gene: TRBJ1-5; CDR3nt: TGTGCCAGCACCGAGATCAATCAGCCCCAGCATTTT; CDR3aa: CASTEINQPQHF
d_gene: TRBD1; abundance: -; v_gene: TRBV4-1; j_gene: TRBJ1-1; CDR3nt: TGCGCCAGCAGCCAACCGCTTTTCAGGGGGAGAAGTGAAGCTTTCTTT; CDR3aa: CASSQPLFRGRSEAFF
d_gene: -; abundance: -; v_gene: TRBV29-1; j_gene: TRBJ2-7; CDR3nt: TGCAGCGTTGGGGCAGGCCATCGGAACGAGCAGTACTTC; CDR3aa: CSVGAGHRNEQYF
d_gene: -; abundance: -; v_gene: TRBV28; j_gene: TRBJ1-2; CDR3nt: TGTGCCAGCAGTTTACCCCCCTCGACAGTCGACTACACCTTC; CDR3aa: CASSLPPSTVDYTF
d_gene: TRBD2; abundance: -; v_gene: TRBV7-3; j_gene: TRBJ2-3; CDR3nt: TGTGCCAGCAGCTCCAAGGGCGGGAGTGGAGATACGCAGTATTTT; CDR3aa: CASSSKGGSGDTQYF
d_gene: -; abundance: -; v_gene: TRBV29-1; j_gene: TRBJ2-7; CDR3nt: TGCAGCGTTTGGGTTTGGAGCGAGCAGTACTTC; CDR3aa: CSVWVWSEQYF
d_gene: TRBD1; abundance: -; v_gene: TRBV7-8; j_gene: TRBJ2-7; CDR3nt: TGTGCCAGCAGCTGGATAGGACAGGTATCGGTCCACGAGCAGTACTTC; CDR3aa: CASSWIGQVSVHEQYF
d_gene: TRBD2; abundance: -; v_gene: TRBV10-3; j_gene: TRBJ2-1; CDR3nt: TGTGCCATCAGTGGCGGGAGCTCCTACAATGAGCAGTTCTTC; CDR3aa: CAISGGSSYNEQFF
d_gene: -; abundance: -; v_gene: TRBV7-6; j_gene: TRBJ1-4; CDR3nt: TGTGCCAGCAGCTTAGAGGCTTCATTAGGGGGTGAAAAACTGTTTTTT; CDR3aa: CASSLEASLGGEKLFF
d_gene: -; abundance: -; v_gene: TRBV4-3; j_gene: TRBJ1-1; CDR3nt: TGCGCCAGCAGCCAAGACCAGGGTTTGTCCACTGAAGCTTTCTTT; CDR3aa: CASSQDQGLSTEAFF
d_gene: TRBD1; abundance: -; v_gene: TRBV19; j_gene: TRBJ2-1; CDR3nt: TGTGCCAGTACCCCTCCCCCTGGACAGGGGGACTACAATGAGCAGTTCTTC; CDR3aa: CASTPPPGQGDYNEQFF
d_gene: -; abundance: -; v_gene: TRBV18; j_gene: TRBJ1-6; CDR3nt: TGTGCCAGCTCACCAAGCGCTCAGGGAGGGTTGCGTCCCCTCCACTTT; CDR3aa: CASSPSAQGGLRPLHF
d_gene: TRBD2; abundance: -; v_gene: TRBV4-1; j_gene: TRBJ2-1; CDR3nt: TGCGCCAGCAGGGCTAGCGGGACTTACAATGAGCAGTTCTTC; CDR3aa: CASRASGTYNEQFF
d_gene: -; abundance: -; v_gene: TRBV19; j_gene: TRBJ2-1; CDR3nt: TGTGCCAGTAGTATGCCTCGGGATTATCATGAGCAGTTCTTC; CDR3aa: CASSMPRDYHEQFF
d_gene: -; abundance: few; v_gene: TRBV28; j_gene: TRBJ1-1; CDR3nt: TGTGCCAGCAGGGCTACGGGGAACACTGAAGCTTTCTTT; CDR3aa: CASRATGNTEAFF
d_gene: -; abundance: once; v_gene: TRBV24-1; j_gene: TRBJ2-5; CDR3nt: TGTGCCACCAGTGATACCAGGGTTGAGACCCAGTACTTC; CDR3aa: CATSDTRVETQYF
d_gene: TRBD1; abundance: -; v_gene: TRBV6-2/TRBV6-3; j_gene: TRBJ1-5; CDR3nt: TGTGCCAGCAGTTACTCGCACGGACAGGGTGGCCGCAATCAGCCCCAGCATTTT; CDR3aa: CASSYSHGQGGRNQPQHF
d_gene: -; abundance: -; v_gene: TRBV6-5; j_gene: TRBJ1-4; CDR3nt: TGTGCCAGCAGGAGAGGAACTAATGAAAAACTGTTTTTT; CDR3aa: CASRRGTNEKLFF
d_gene: -; abundance: -; v_gene: TRBV18; j_gene: TRBJ1-3; CDR3nt: TGTGCCAGCTCACCAACCCCGAGGTCTGGAAACACCATATATTTT; CDR3aa: CASSPTPRSGNTIYF
d_gene: TRBD1; abundance: -; v_gene: TRBV7-7; j_gene: TRBJ2-1; CDR3nt: TGTGCTAGCACCCGGACAGGGTCGGATGAGCAGTTCTTC; CDR3aa: CASTRTGSDEQFF
d_gene: TRBD1; abundance: -; v_gene: TRBV11-2; j_gene: TRBJ1-6; CDR3nt: TGTGCCAGCAAGAGAAACCGGGACAGTCTGTCACCCCTCCACTTT; CDR3aa: CASKRNRDSLSPLHF
d_gene: -; abundance: -; v_gene: TRBV3-1/TRBV3-2; j_gene: TRBJ2-5; CDR3nt: TGTGCCAGCAGCCAAAGGGACATCCAAGAGACCCAGTACTTC; CDR3aa: CASSQRDIQETQYF
d_gene: TRBD1; abundance: -; v_gene: TRBV5-8; j_gene: TRBJ1-5; CDR3nt: TGTGCCAGCCGAGACAGGGCCGGCGATCAGCCCCAGCATTTT; CDR3aa: CASRDRAGDQPQHF
d_gene: -; abundance: -; v_gene: TRBV7-2; j_gene: TRBJ2-5; CDR3nt: TGTGCCAGCAGCCCACATTATGGCCAGAGGAAAGAGACCCAGTACTTC; CDR3aa: CASSPHYGQRKETQYF
d_gene: -; abundance: -; v_gene: TRBV27; j_gene: TRBJ1-1; CDR3nt: TGTGCCAGCAATCGCGGCGCCAGACTGGACACTGAAGCTTTCTTT; CDR3aa: CASNRGARLDTEAFF
d_gene: TRBD1; abundance: -; v_gene: TRBV9; j_gene: TRBJ1-6; CDR3nt: TGTGCCAGCAGCACCCGACAGGGGGCACCCCTCCACTTT; CDR3aa: CASSTRQGAPLHF
d_gene: TRBD1; abundance: -; v_gene: TRBV5-1; j_gene: TRBJ1-6; CDR3nt: TGCGCCAGCAGCCGGACAGGGACGGATTCACCCCTCCACTTT; CDR3aa: CASSRTGTDSPLHF
d_gene: -; abundance: -; v_gene: TRBV28; j_gene: TRBJ2-7; CDR3nt: TGTGCCAGCAGTTTTGGGGGGTACTACGAGCAGTACTTC; CDR3aa: CASSFGGYYEQYF
d_gene: -; abundance: few; v_gene: TRBV28; j_gene: TRBJ1-1; CDR3nt: TGTGCCAGCAGTCCCCCACAGGGATGGTCGAGTACTGAAGCTTTCTTT; CDR3aa: CASSPPQGWSSTEAFF
d_gene: -; abundance: -; v_gene: TRBV27; j_gene: TRBJ2-5; CDR3nt: TGTGCCAGCAGTTTTACAGGCCAAGAGACCCAGTACTTC; CDR3aa: CASSFTGQETQYF